The entry below describes one T cell receptor (beta chain). This sample stems from a study of blood T cell repertoires in COVID-19. The V segment lost 1 base and the J segment 9 bases; nucleotides outside the gene matches: 9. Germline values: CDR1 LGHNA, CDR2 YSLEER. The CDR3 contains 16 residues. TCRdb's table, derived via immunoSEQ multiplex PCR, lists solely in-frame clones and lacks some. This sample has about 220,000 clones, with 70% to 85% found just once. This clonotype was obtained from a man in his forties who had recovered from COVID-19. V is TRBV4-3 and J is TRBJ2-1, with 10 positions matching TRBD2. The sequencing input was PBMCs or T cells enriched from blood (not recorded which). The CDR3 DNA follows: TGCGCCAGCAGCCAAGTAGCGGGGGGCCTCCCCGCTGAGCAGTTCTTC. Translated, it gives CASSQVAGGLPAEQFF.